This is a list of T cell receptor beta chains from one sample in a study of T cells after yellow fever vaccination. MiXCR was run by TCRdb on the 5' RACE reads, yielding one entry per CDR3 protein. The table includes around 300,000 distinct CDR3 sequences, over 3.5% detected once. This material consisted of PBMCs, taken 15 days after the yellow fever booster vaccination. The source is a man between 18 and 29 years old who received the YFV17D yellow fever vaccine. The CDR3 runs from the conserved cysteine through the conserved F or W. D genes are given only for firm matches. Clone size is given for some rows only: seen once, a few or many times, or a class if the clone is expanded.

v_call	clone_size	d_call	j_call	cdr3_nt	cdr3_aa
TRBV11-3	NA	NA	TRBJ2-1	TGTGCCAGCAGCCTGGATCACAATGACAATGAGCAGTTCTTC	CASSLDHNDNEQFF
TRBV7-3	few	NA	TRBJ2-2	TGTGCCAGCAGCTTAACGAAAGGGTATTACACCGGGGAGCTGTTTTTT	CASSLTKGYYTGELFF
TRBV27	many	NA	TRBJ2-7	TGTGCCAGCAGTTTCAGTCGGCAGTCCTCCTACGAGCAGTACTTC	CASSFSRQSSYEQYF
TRBV28	NA	TRBD1	TRBJ1-2	TGTGCCAGCAGTGATAAGACAGGGAACTATGGCTACACCTTC	CASSDKTGNYGYTF
TRBV18	NA	TRBD2	TRBJ2-1	TGTGCCAGCTCACCACCGGAGCGGGGAAGTGTAAATGAGCAGTTCTTC	CASSPPERGSVNEQFF
TRBV5-1	many	NA	TRBJ2-1	TGCGCCAGCGCATACCCAAGCTCCTACAATGAGCAGTTCTTC	CASAYPSSYNEQFF
TRBV18	many	TRBD1	TRBJ2-2	TGTGCCAGCTCAACCGGGACAGGGAACACCGGGGAGCTGTTTTTT	CASSTGTGNTGELFF
TRBV5-1	few	NA	TRBJ2-7	TGCGCCAGCAGCCCCCGGGAACTATACGAGCAGTACTTC	CASSPRELYEQYF
TRBV12-3/TRBV12-4	many	NA	TRBJ1-2	TGTGCCAGCAGCCACGGGAGGACGGACTATGGCTACACCTTC	CASSHGRTDYGYTF
TRBV29-1	few	NA	TRBJ2-5	TGCAGCGGTGACAATCAACAAGAGACCCAGTACTTC	CSGDNQQETQYF
TRBV4-2	many	TRBD1	TRBJ1-1	TGTGCCAGCAGCCACAGGGACAGGGGGCGGACTGAAGCTTTCTTT	CASSHRDRGRTEAFF
TRBV4-1	few	NA	TRBJ2-1	TGCGCCAGCAGCCAAGATGGCCCCTTGGCGGACTCCTACAATGAGCAGTTCTTC	CASSQDGPLADSYNEQFF
TRBV9	many	NA	TRBJ2-7	TGTGCCAGCAGCGTAGGAGGTGCGGAGGCCTACGAGCAGTACTTC	CASSVGGAEAYEQYF
TRBV7-2	few	NA	TRBJ2-5	TGTGCCAGCAGCTCCCATATGGGGGAGGTGGGGGAGACCCAGTACTTC	CASSSHMGEVGETQYF
TRBV20-1	many	NA	TRBJ1-6	TGCAGTGCTAGAGATCTTGGAGCAGGGCGGGCACCCCTCCACTTT	CSARDLGAGRAPLHF
TRBV27	many	NA	TRBJ2-3	TGTGCCAGCAGTTTATTAGGGATCGGCACAGATACGCAGTATTTT	CASSLLGIGTDTQYF
TRBV7-2	many	TRBD2	TRBJ2-3	TGTGCCAGCAGCCGACAAGCGGGGAGCACAGATACGCAGTATTTT	CASSRQAGSTDTQYF
TRBV6-5	NA	NA	TRBJ1-2	TGTGCCAGCACCCCACGGGGGAGAAGCTATGGCTACACCTTC	CASTPRGRSYGYTF
TRBV27	many	TRBD2	TRBJ2-3	TGTGCCAGCAGTTTGGGTAGCGGGGGGCCAGATACGCAGTATTTT	CASSLGSGGPDTQYF
TRBV12-3/TRBV12-4	many	NA	TRBJ2-1	TGTGCCAGCAGTTTCTCCTACAATGAGCAGTTCTTC	CASSFSYNEQFF
TRBV20-1	NA	NA	TRBJ2-4	TGCAGTGCTCCCCGGGGAGCCAAAAACATTCAGTACTTC	CSAPRGAKNIQYF
TRBV27	NA	NA	TRBJ1-2	TGTGCCAGCAGTCCTTATGGCTATGGCTACACCTTC	CASSPYGYGYTF
TRBV7-8	many	NA	TRBJ2-1	TGTGCCAGCAGCCCCCCCAGGCAGTACAATGAGCAGTTCTTC	CASSPPRQYNEQFF
TRBV29-1	NA	NA	TRBJ1-2	TGCAGCGTTGTCCTGACAGCAGACAAACGCGGTAACTATGGCTACACCTTC	CSVVLTADKRGNYGYTF
TRBV6-5	many	TRBD2	TRBJ2-3	TGTGCCAGCAGCCTCGGGGTAGCGGGGGCAGATACGCAGTATTTT	CASSLGVAGADTQYF
TRBV20-1	many	NA	TRBJ2-7	TGCAGTGCTAGTAACGCACTGACCTACGAGCAGTACTTC	CSASNALTYEQYF
TRBV4-1	many	NA	TRBJ1-4	TGCGCCAGCAGCCTCAAAAGCATTACAGAAACTAATGAAAAACTGTTTTTT	CASSLKSITETNEKLFF
TRBV10-3	many	TRBD1	TRBJ1-3	TGTGCCATCAGTACAGGGGCCGCTGCCGGAAACACCATATATTTT	CAISTGAAAGNTIYF
TRBV5-1	few	NA	TRBJ2-2	TGCGCCAGCAGCCTGGAGGGGGACACCGGGGAGCTGTTTTTT	CASSLEGDTGELFF
TRBV3-1	many	NA	TRBJ2-2	TGTGCCAGCAGCCAAGGGGGGAACACCGGGGAGCTGTTTTTT	CASSQGGNTGELFF
TRBV2	NA	TRBD1	TRBJ1-3	TGTGCCAGCAGCGGACAGGGGGCTTTTGGATCTGGAAACACCATATATTTT	CASSGQGAFGSGNTIYF